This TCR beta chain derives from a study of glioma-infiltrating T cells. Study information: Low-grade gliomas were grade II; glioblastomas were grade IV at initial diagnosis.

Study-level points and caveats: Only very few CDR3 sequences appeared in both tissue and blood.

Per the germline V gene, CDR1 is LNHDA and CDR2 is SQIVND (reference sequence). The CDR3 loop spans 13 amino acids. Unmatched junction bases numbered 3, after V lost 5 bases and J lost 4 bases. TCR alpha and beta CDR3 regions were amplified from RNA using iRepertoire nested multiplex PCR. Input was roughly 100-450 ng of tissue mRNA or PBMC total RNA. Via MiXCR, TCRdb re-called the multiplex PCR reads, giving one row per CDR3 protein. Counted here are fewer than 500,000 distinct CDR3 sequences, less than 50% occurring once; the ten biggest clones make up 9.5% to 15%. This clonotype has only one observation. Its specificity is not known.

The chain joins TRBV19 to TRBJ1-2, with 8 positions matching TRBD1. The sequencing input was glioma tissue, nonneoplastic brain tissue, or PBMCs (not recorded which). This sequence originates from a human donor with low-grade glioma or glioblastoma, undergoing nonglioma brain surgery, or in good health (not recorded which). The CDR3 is CASSEDRVYGYTF. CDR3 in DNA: TGTGCCAGTAGTGAGGACAGGGTCTATGGCTACACCTTC.